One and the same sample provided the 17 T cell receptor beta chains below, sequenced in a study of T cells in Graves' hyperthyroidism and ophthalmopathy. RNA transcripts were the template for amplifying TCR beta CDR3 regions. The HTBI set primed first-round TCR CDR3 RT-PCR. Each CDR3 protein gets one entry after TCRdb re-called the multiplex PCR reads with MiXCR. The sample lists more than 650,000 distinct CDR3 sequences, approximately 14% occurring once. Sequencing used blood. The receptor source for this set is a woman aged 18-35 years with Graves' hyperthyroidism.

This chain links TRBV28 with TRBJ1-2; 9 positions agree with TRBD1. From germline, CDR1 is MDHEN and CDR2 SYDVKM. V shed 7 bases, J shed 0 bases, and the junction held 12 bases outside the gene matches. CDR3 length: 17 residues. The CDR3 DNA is TGTGCCAGCATGGACAGGGGTTTCCAGGGGACTAACTATGGCTACACCTTC. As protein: CASMDRGFQGTNYGYTF.

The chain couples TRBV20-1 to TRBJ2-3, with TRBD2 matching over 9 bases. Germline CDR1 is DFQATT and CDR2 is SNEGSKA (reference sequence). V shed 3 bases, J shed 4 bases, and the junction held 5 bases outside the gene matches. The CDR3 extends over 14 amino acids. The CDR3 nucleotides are TGCAGTGCTAGGGGGCTAGCGGGACCAGATACGCAGTATTTT. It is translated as CSARGLAGPDTQYF.

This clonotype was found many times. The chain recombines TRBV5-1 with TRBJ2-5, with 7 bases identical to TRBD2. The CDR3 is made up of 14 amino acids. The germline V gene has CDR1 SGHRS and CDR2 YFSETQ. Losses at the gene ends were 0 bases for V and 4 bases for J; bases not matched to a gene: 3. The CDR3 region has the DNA TGCGCCAGCAGCTTGGCCAGCGGGACAGAGACCCAGTACTTC. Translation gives CASSLASGTETQYF.

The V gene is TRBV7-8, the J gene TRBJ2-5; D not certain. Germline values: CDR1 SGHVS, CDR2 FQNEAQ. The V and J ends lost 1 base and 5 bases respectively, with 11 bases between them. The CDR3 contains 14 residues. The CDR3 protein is CASSLGSRLETQYF. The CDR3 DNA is TGTGCCAGCAGCTTAGGCTCCCGACTGGAGACCCAGTACTTC.

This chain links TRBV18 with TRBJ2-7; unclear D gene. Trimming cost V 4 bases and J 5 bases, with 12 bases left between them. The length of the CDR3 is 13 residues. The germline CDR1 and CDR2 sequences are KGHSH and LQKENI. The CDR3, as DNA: TGTGCCAGCTCACTTGGCCCAGAGAACGAGCAGTACTTC. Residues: CASSLGPENEQYF.

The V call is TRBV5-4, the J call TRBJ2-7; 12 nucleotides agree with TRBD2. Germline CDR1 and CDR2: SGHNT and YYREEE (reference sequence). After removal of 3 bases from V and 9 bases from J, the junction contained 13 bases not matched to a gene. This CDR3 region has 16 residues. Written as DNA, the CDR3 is TGTGCCAGCAGCTGGAAGACTAGCGGGAGTAGCAGGTCGCAGTACTTC. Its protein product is CASSWKTSGSSRSQYF.

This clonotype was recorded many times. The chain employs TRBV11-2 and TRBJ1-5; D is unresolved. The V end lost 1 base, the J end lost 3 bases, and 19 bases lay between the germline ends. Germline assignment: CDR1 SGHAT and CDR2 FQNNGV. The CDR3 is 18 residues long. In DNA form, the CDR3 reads TGTGCCAGCAGCTTAGCCCCGGTCAGCGTTCAAATCAATCAGCCCCAGCATTTT. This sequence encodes CASSLAPVSVQINQPQHF. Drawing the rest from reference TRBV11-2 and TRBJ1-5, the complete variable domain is EAGVAQSPRYKIIEKRQSVAFWCNPISGHATLYWYQQILGQGPKLLIQFQNNGVVDDSQLPKDRFSAERLKGVDSTLKIQPAKLEDSAVYLCASSLAPVSVQINQPQHFGDGTRLSIL.

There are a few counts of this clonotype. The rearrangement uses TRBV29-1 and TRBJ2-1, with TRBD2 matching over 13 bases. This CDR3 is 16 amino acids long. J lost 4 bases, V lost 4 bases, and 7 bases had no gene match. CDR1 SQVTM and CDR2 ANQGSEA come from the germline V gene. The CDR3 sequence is CSVADGTSGTYNEQFF. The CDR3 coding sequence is TGCAGCGTTGCCGATGGGACTAGCGGGACTTACAATGAGCAGTTCTTC.

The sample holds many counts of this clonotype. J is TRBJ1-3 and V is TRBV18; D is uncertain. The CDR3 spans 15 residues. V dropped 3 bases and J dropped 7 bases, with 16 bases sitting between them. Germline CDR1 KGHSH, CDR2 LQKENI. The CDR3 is CASSPSGGLRNTIYF. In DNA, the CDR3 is TGTGCCAGCTCACCGTCGGGAGGGCTTCGCAACACCATATATTTT.

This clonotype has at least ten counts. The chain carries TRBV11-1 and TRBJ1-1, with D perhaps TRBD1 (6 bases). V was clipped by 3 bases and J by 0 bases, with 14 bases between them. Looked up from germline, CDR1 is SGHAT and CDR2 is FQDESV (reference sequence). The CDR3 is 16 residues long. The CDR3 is CASSFGQTGLNTEAFF. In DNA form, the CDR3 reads TGTGCCAGCAGCTTCGGTCAGACAGGCCTGAACACTGAAGCTTTCTTT.

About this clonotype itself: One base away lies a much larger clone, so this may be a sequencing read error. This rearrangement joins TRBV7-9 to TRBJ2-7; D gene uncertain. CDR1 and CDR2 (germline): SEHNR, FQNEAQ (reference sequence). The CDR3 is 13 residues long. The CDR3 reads CANSLGHVYEQYF. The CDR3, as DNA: TGTGCCAACAGCTTAGGTCACGTTTACGAGCAGTACTTC.

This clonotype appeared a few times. CDR3 region: CASSYSGFSEQYF. For the CDR3, the DNA is TGTGCCAGCAGTTACTCCGGTTTTTCCGAGCAGTACTTC. The gene calls are TRBV6-5 and TRBJ2-7; D is unresolved. This CDR3 contains 13 residues. Germline CDR1 and CDR2: MNHEY and SVGAGI. V was trimmed by 0 bases and J by 6 bases, leaving 9 bases between them.

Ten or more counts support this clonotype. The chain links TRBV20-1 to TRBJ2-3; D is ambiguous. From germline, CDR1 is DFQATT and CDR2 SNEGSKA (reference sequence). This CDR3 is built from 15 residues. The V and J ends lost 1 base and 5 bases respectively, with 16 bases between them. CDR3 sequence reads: CSARGLPTLIDTQYF. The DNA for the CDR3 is TGCAGTGCTAGAGGACTTCCGACACTGATAGATACGCAGTATTTT.

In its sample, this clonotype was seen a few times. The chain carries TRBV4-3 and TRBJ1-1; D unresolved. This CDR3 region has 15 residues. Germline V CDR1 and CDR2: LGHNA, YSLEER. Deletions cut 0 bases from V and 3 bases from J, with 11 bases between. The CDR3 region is CASSQEWGRHTEAFF. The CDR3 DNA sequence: TGCGCCAGCAGCCAAGAGTGGGGAAGGCACACTGAAGCTTTCTTT.

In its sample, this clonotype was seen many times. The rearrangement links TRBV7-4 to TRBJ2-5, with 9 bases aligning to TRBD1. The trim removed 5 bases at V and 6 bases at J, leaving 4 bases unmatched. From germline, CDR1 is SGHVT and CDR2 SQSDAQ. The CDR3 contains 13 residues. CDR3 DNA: TGTGCCAGCAGCCTGACAGGGGGAAAGACCCAGTACTTC. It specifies CASSLTGGKTQYF.

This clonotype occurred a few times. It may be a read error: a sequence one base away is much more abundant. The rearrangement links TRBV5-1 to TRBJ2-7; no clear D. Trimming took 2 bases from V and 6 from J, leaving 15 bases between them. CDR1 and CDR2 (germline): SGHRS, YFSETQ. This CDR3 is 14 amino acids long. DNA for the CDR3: TGCGCCAGCAGCTTCGGCGACACCCCCTTCGAGCAGTACTTC. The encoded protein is CASSFGDTPFEQYF.

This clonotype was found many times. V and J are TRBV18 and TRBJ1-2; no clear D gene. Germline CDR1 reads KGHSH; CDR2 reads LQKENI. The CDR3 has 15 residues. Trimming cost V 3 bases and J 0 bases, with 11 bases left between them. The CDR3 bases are TGTGCCAGCTCACCGGCCGTCTCAGCTAACTATGGCTACACCTTC. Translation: CASSPAVSANYGYTF.